A single sample is the source of the 23 T cell receptor beta chains below, sequenced in a study of PD-L1 blockade in urothelial cancer. Repertoires were generated with immunoSEQ multiplex PCR, while TCRdb's copy carries only in-frame clones and drops some. The data show around 110,000 clones, approximately 90% seen once. Time point of the sample: peripheral blood 6 weeks after treatment start. The starting material was PBMCs, obtained around atezolizumab (anti-PD-L1) treatment. These receptors were obtained from a man between 60 and 75 years old with urothelial cancer.

The chain uses TRBV6-5 and TRBJ2-7; 8 bases agree with TRBD1. CDR1 is MNHEY and CDR2 is SVGAGI in the germline V gene. The CDR3 length is 12 residues. V was pared by 6 bases and J by 4 bases, with 2 bases of the junction left unmatched. CDR3 residues: CASRTGGYEQYF. CDR3 coding DNA: TGTGCCAGCAGAACAGGGGGGTACGAGCAGTACTTC.

The chain joins TRBV4-2 to TRBJ2-7; TRBD1 might be the D (5 bases). The germline CDR1 and CDR2 sequences are LGHNA and YNFKEQ. Trimming removed 0 bases from V and 2 bases from J, with 11 bases in between. The CDR3 is made up of 15 amino acids. The DNA of the CDR3 is TGTGCCAGCAGCCAAGATCCAGGGCCTACCTACGAGCAGTACTTC. It is translated as CASSQDPGPTYEQYF.

The chain combines TRBV4-1 with TRBJ1-5; 8 nucleotides agree with TRBD1. This CDR3 spans 16 amino acids. With 0 bases clipped from V and 4 bases from J, the junction kept 5 bases outside the gene matches. CDR1 and CDR2 (germline): MGHRA, YSYEKL. DNA for the CDR3: TGCGCCAGCAGCCAAGATCTGGACAGGGTGAATCAGCCCCAGCATTTT. As protein: CASSQDLDRVNQPQHF.

This rearrangement joins TRBV7-3 to TRBJ2-1; 7 bases align to TRBD2. J gave up 6 bases and V 3 bases, and 2 bases lay outside the gene matches. CDR3 length: 13 amino acids. CDR1 is SGHTA, CDR2 FQGTGA, per germline. The chain's CDR3 is CASSFSGGNEQFF. The DNA of the CDR3 is TGTGCCAGCAGCTTCTCGGGGGGCAATGAGCAGTTCTTC.

The chain recombines TRBV5-1 with TRBJ1-4, with TRBD1 as a possible D gene (5 bases). This CDR3 has 14 residues. The V and J ends lost 4 bases and 5 bases respectively, with 12 bases between them. CDR1 is SGHRS and CDR2 is YFSETQ in the germline V gene. CDR3 residues: CASSRQGSNEKLFF. CDR3 nucleotides: TGCGCCAGCAGCCGTCAGGGATCGAATGAAAAACTGTTTTTT.

V is TRBV11-2 and J is TRBJ2-7; 9 nucleotides align to TRBD2. The CDR3 runs to 17 residues. Germline-derived CDR1 and CDR2 are SGHAT and FQNNGV. Trimming took 1 base from V and 3 from J; bases not matched to a gene: 10. In nucleotides, the CDR3 is TGTGCCAGCAGCTTAGGTCCGGGACTAGCAACCGACTACGAGCAGTACTTC. Its translation: CASSLGPGLATDYEQYF.

This clone showed up just once. DNA for the CDR3: TGTGCCAGCAGCTTAGCGCGGGCAGATACGCAGTATTTT. It translates to CASSLARADTQYF. The rearrangement links TRBV7-2 to TRBJ2-3, with a tentative D call TRBD2 (5 bases). In germline, CDR1 is SGHTA, CDR2 FQGNSA. Between the trimmed V and J ends, which lost 0 bases and 4 bases, there was a span of 5 bases. CDR3 length equals 13 residues.

The chain combines TRBV5-6 with TRBJ2-5, with D possibly TRBD2 on 6 matching bases. Trimming shortened V by 0 bases and J by 2 bases, and 8 bases separated the two germline ends. Germline lookup yields CDR1 SGHDT and CDR2 YYEEEE. The CDR3 has 14 amino acids. CDR3: CASSLGDWQETQYF. The CDR3 DNA reads as TGTGCCAGCAGCTTGGGGGACTGGCAAGAGACCCAGTACTTC. Supplemented by reference TRBV5-6 and TRBJ2-5, the full variable domain reads DAGVTQSPTHLIKTRGQQVTLRCSPKSGHDTVSWYQQALGQGPQFIFQYYEEEERQRGNFPDRFSGHQFPNYSSELNVNALLLGDSALYLCASSLGDWQETQYFGPGTRLLVL.

The CDR3 DNA reads TGCGCCAGCAGCTTGGGATTAGAGGCTGGGGCCAACGTCCTGACTTTC. Amino acids: CASSLGLEAGANVLTF. The rearrangement links TRBV5-1 to TRBJ2-6; D unclear. Between the trimmed V and J ends, which lost 0 bases and 2 bases, there was a span of 9 bases. This CDR3 has 16 residues. Germline V gene data show CDR1 as SGHRS and CDR2 as YFSETQ.

The V call is TRBV28, the J call TRBJ2-1, with 11 bases that match TRBD2. The J segment lost 7 bases and the V segment lost 4 bases, leaving 6 bases of the junction unmatched. The germline V gene has CDR1 MDHEN and CDR2 SYDVKM. This CDR3 has 15 residues. As DNA, the CDR3 is TGTGCCAGCAGTTACCGACTAGCGGGAAAGAATGAGCAGTTCTTC. It specifies CASSYRLAGKNEQFF. The whole variable domain, remainder taken from reference TRBV28 and TRBJ2-1, is DVKVTQSSRYLVKRTGEKVFLECVQDMDHENMFWYRQDPGLGLRLIYFSYDVKMKEKGDIPEGYSVSREKKERFSLILESASTNQTSMYLCASSYRLAGKNEQFFGPGTRLTVL.

CDR3 sequence reads: CASSQGQGLVGEQFF. CDR3 DNA sequence: TGCGCCAGCAGCCAAGGACAGGGTCTTGTGGGCGAGCAGTTCTTC. This chain joins TRBV4-3 and TRBJ2-1; 7 bases line up with TRBD1. Germline V lookup: CDR1 LGHNA, CDR2 YSLEER. Losses at the gene ends were 1 base for V and 10 bases for J; bases not matched to a gene: 10. This CDR3 comprises 15 residues.

This chain joins TRBV5-6 and TRBJ1-1; D unclear. The germline gives CDR1 SGHDT, CDR2 YYEEEE. This CDR3 comprises 14 residues. The ends were cut back, 0 bases at V and 0 bases at J, with 6 bases in the middle. CDR3 nucleotide sequence: TGTGCCAGCAGCTTGGTGCGGATGAACACTGAAGCTTTCTTT. Its protein product is CASSLVRMNTEAFF.

The V gene is TRBV12-5, the J gene TRBJ1-1; tentatively, D is TRBD1 (5 bases). Per germline, CDR1 LGHNT and CDR2 FRNRAP. The CDR3 loop spans 13 amino acids. The V end lost 5 bases, the J end lost 3 bases, and 10 bases lay between the germline ends. The CDR3 DNA sequence: TGTGCTAGTGGTCCCGGGGGGTACACTGAAGCTTTCTTT. Protein sequence: CASGPGGYTEAFF. The full variable domain, in which reference TRBV12-5 and TRBJ1-1 provide the parts outside the CDR3, is DARVTQTPRHKVTEMGQEVTMRCQPILGHNTVFWYRQTMMQGLELLAYFRNRAPLDDSGMPKDRFSAEMPDATLATLKIQPSEPRDSAVYFCASGPGGYTEAFFGQGTRLTVV.

The chain is built from TRBV9 and TRBJ1-6, with 10 bases that match TRBD1. Germline V gene sequence: CDR1 SGDLS, CDR2 YYNGEE. The CDR3 length is 15 residues. Trimming removed 6 bases from V and 9 bases from J; junction bases left unmatched: 9. The CDR3 DNA sequence: TGTGCCAGCACCTCCTCCTGGGACAGGGGTTCACCCCTCCACTTT. Translating gives CASTSSWDRGSPLHF.

The J gene is TRBJ1-2, the V gene TRBV13; D perhaps matches TRBD1 (5 bases). The CDR3 has 12 amino acids. Deletions cut 3 bases from V and 11 bases from J, with 13 bases between. Germline loops: CDR1 PRHDT, CDR2 FYEKMQ (reference sequence). CDR3 coding DNA: TGTGCCAGCAGCTTGGTTGTTAAGGGGTACACCTTC. Amino acids: CASSLVVKGYTF.

The chain couples TRBV6-5 to TRBJ1-2; D gene ambiguous. The CDR3 length is 16 residues. V was clipped by 2 bases and J by 7 bases, with 20 bases between them. Germline values: CDR1 MNHEY, CDR2 SVGAGI. The CDR3 nucleotides read TGTGCCAGCAGTTACCTGGTCCGGGGAGGTTCCGGTGGCTACACCTTC. It specifies CASSYLVRGGSGGYTF.

The chain carries TRBV4-2 and TRBJ2-6; no firm D call. CDR3 length equals 16 residues. Germline lookup yields CDR1 LGHNA and CDR2 YNFKEQ. V was trimmed by 1 base and J by 1 base, leaving 8 bases between them. The CDR3 sequence: CASSQVSVSGANVLTF. The CDR3 coding sequence is TGTGCCAGCAGCCAAGTATCGGTATCTGGGGCCAACGTCCTGACTTTC.

In the case of this clone: One junction end disagrees with the germline gene, perhaps due to a read error. The chain employs TRBV4-2 and TRBJ2-1; TRBD1 matches at 9 bases. The CDR3 is 16 residues long. CDR1 is LGHNA, CDR2 YNFKEQ, per germline. The CDR3 spells CASSQGRTGVYNEQFF. DNA for the CDR3: TGTGCCAGCAGTCAAGGGCGGACAGGGGTATACAATGAGCAGTTCTTC.

The chain uses TRBV15 and TRBJ2-7; 7 bases agree with TRBD2. The CDR3 has 14 amino acids. Germline CDR1 LNHNV, CDR2 YYDKDF (reference sequence). The trim removed 1 base at V and 2 bases at J, leaving 2 bases unmatched. The CDR3 DNA sequence: TGTGCCACCAGCAGAGGCCGGGGGGCCTACGAGCAGTACTTC. Residues: CATSRGRGAYEQYF.

This clone occurred a few times. The CDR3 DNA follows: TGTGCCAGCAGGCTCGACAGCTATGGCTACACCTTC. As protein: CASRLDSYGYTF. V usage is TRBV28 and J usage is TRBJ1-2; D perhaps matches TRBD1 (5 bases). This CDR3 contains 12 residues. Germline V gives CDR1 MDHEN, CDR2 SYDVKM. The germline V and J ends were trimmed by 6 bases and 4 bases, with 9 bases remaining between them.

The J gene is TRBJ1-2, the V gene TRBV19; 10 positions agree with TRBD1. Germline lookup yields CDR1 LNHDA and CDR2 SQIVND (reference sequence). V lost 6 bases, J lost 4 bases, and 8 bases stayed unmatched. The length of the CDR3 is 15 residues. The CDR3 DNA follows: TGTGCCAGTAGCCCTACCGGGACAGGGGCCTATGGCTACACCTTC. Its translation is CASSPTGTGAYGYTF.

This rearrangement joins TRBV7-8 to TRBJ2-5; tentative D call: TRBD2 (6 bases). The ends were cut back, 1 base at V and 1 base at J, with 13 bases in the middle. The CDR3 has 16 amino acids. Germline V gene lookup returns CDR1 SGHVS and CDR2 FQNEAQ. For the CDR3, the DNA is TGTGCCAGCAGCTTAGAAGGTTGGCGGGGCCAAGAGACCCAGTACTTC. The encoded protein is CASSLEGWRGQETQYF.

The chain has TRBV7-2 and TRBJ2-5; TRBD2 aligns across 12 bases. The ends lost 1 base at V and 5 bases at J; junction bases unmatched: 11. This CDR3 has 18 residues. Germline CDR1 reads SGHTA; CDR2 reads FQGNSA. The CDR3 sequence is CASSLVAASGGAGETQYF. CDR3 nucleotides: TGTGCCAGCAGCTTAGTGGCAGCTAGCGGGGGGGCCGGGGAGACCCAGTACTTC.